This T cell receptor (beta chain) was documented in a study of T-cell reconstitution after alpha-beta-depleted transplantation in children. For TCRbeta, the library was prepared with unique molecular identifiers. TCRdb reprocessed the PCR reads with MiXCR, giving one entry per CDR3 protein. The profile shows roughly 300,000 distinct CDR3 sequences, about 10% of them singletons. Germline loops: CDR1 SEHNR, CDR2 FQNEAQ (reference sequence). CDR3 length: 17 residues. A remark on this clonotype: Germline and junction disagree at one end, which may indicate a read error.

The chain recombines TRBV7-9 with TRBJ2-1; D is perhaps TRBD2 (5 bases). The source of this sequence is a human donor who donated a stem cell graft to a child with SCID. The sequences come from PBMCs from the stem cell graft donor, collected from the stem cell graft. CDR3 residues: CVSSSTRTPRLYNEQFF. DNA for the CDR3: TGTGTCAGCAGCTCCACCCGGACTCCAAGACTTTACAATGAGCAGTTCTTC. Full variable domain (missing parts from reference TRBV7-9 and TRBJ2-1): DTGVSQNPRHKITKRGQNVTFRCDPISEHNRLYWYRQTLGQGPEFLTYFQNEAQLEKSRLLSDRFSAERPKGSFSTLEIQRTEQGDSAMYLCVSSSTRTPRLYNEQFFGPGTRLTVL.